One sample yielded the 17 T cell receptor beta chains listed below, sequenced in a study of T cells in Graves' hyperthyroidism and ophthalmopathy. Amplification targeted TCR beta CDR3 regions from RNA transcripts. The HTBI primer set was used in a first-round RT-PCR of the TCR CDR3. TCRdb re-derived calls from the multiplex PCR reads in MiXCR, one entry per CDR3 protein. The table shows 410,000 or so distinct CDR3 sequences, with roughly 14% occurring only once. The sample taken for sequencing was blood. The source of these receptors is a man younger than 30 with Graves' ophthalmopathy.

CDR3 amino acids: CATSRGTGSSEQYF. CDR3 bases: TGTGCCACCAGCAGAGGGACAGGGTCCAGCGAGCAGTACTTC. The chain carries TRBV15 and TRBJ2-7; the match to TRBD1 covers 8 bases. Germline trimming cut 1 base from V and 6 bases from J; bases unmatched to any gene: 5. CDR1 LNHNV and CDR2 YYDKDF come from the germline V gene (reference sequence). The CDR3 covers 14 residues.

This clonotype has at least ten counts. The chain is built from TRBV11-2 and TRBJ1-2; D unresolved. The germline V and J ends were trimmed by 6 bases and 4 bases, with 21 bases remaining between them. CDR3 length: 16 residues. Per the germline V gene, CDR1 is SGHAT and CDR2 is FQNNGV. The CDR3 loop reads CASSQTLLDGSYGYTF. The CDR3, as DNA: TGTGCCAGCAGTCAAACTTTATTGGACGGAAGCTATGGCTACACCTTC.

This clonotype was seen ten or more times. The V gene is TRBV11-3, the J gene TRBJ2-7; TRBD2 aligns across 8 bases. This CDR3 is 12 amino acids long. V shed 5 bases and J 7 bases; nucleotides not matched to a gene: 4. Germline values: CDR1 SGHNT, CDR2 YENEEA. The chain's CDR3 is CASSPSGGEQYF. As DNA, the CDR3 is TGTGCCAGCAGCCCAAGCGGGGGAGAGCAGTACTTC.

In its sample, this clonotype was seen many times. The chain is built from TRBV2 and TRBJ1-5; TRBD1 matches at 8 bases. Germline V gene sequence: CDR1 SNHLY, CDR2 FYNNEI. J gave up 6 bases and V 8 bases, and 6 bases lay outside the gene matches. This CDR3 has 13 amino acids. For the CDR3, the DNA is TGTGCCAGCCAGGACAGGGCGGCTCAGCCCCAGCATTTT. Translating gives CASQDRAAQPQHF.

This clonotype has ten or more counts. The chain is built from TRBV30 and TRBJ2-7; 7 bases agree with TRBD2. V shed 0 bases and J 3 bases; nucleotides not matched to a gene: 5. The CDR3 is 14 residues long. Germline V lookup: CDR1 GTSNPN, CDR2 SVGIG (reference sequence). CDR3 sequence: CAWSVLGGGYEQYF. The CDR3 nucleotides read TGTGCCTGGAGTGTACTAGGCGGGGGCTACGAGCAGTACTTC.

The sample holds a few counts of this clonotype. The DNA of the CDR3 is TGTGCCTGGGGTAGCGGTTACACCGGGGAGCTGTTTTTT. It is translated as CAWGSGYTGELFF. The rearrangement uses TRBV30 and TRBJ2-2; a weak D match, TRBD2 (6 bases). The CDR3 consists of 13 residues. V lost 5 bases to trimming and J lost 3 bases, with 10 bases between them. CDR1 and CDR2 (germline): GTSNPN, SVGIG (reference sequence).

This rearrangement joins TRBV5-1 to TRBJ2-5, with D perhaps TRBD2 (5 bases). CDR1 is SGHRS, CDR2 YFSETQ, per germline. This CDR3 contains 16 residues. Trimming removed 4 bases at V and 5 bases at J, with 21 bases between. CDR3 loop: CASSPVRGLTGETQYF. Written as DNA, the CDR3 is TGCGCCAGCAGCCCAGTTCGGGGTCTGACGGGTGAGACCCAGTACTTC.

This clonotype has a handful of counts. As DNA, the CDR3 is TGCAGTGCCCCTATTCAAGACAGGGGCGACTTGAATACGCAGTATTTT. Translation: CSAPIQDRGDLNTQYF. This chain joins TRBV20-1 and TRBJ2-3; 8 bases agree with TRBD1. The junction had 18 bases not matched to a gene; V was cut back by 6 bases and J by 7 bases. The CDR3 totals 16 residues. CDR1 DFQATT and CDR2 SNEGSKA come from the germline V gene (reference sequence).

This clonotype was found many times. In DNA form, the CDR3 reads TGTGCCAGCAGTTACCTGGCGGCGGGAAACACCATATATTTT. This encodes CASSYLAAGNTIYF. The chain couples TRBV6-1 to TRBJ1-3; D is uncertain. The length of the CDR3 is 14 residues. The V gene's germline CDR1 is MNHNS and CDR2 SASEGT. Between the trimmed V and J ends, which lost 5 bases and 4 bases, there was a span of 12 bases.

This sequence joins TRBV7-9 and TRBJ2-3, with D tentatively TRBD1 (6 bases). CDR3 size: 14 residues. Germline V gene data show CDR1 as SEHNR and CDR2 as FQNEAQ (reference sequence). V dropped 6 bases and J dropped 6 bases, with 16 bases sitting between them. CDR3 nucleotide sequence: TGTGCCAGCAGACCCGGACAGCGTGGGGATACGCAGTATTTT. Its translation is CASRPGQRGDTQYF.

This clonotype was observed a few times. The J gene is TRBJ2-3, the V gene TRBV6-4, with D tentatively TRBD2 (6 bases). V shed 0 bases and J shed 2 bases, with 15 bases lying between them. Germline V gene lookup returns CDR1 MRHNA and CDR2 SNTAGT. The CDR3 runs 17 residues. In DNA, the CDR3 is TGTGCCAGCAGTGACTCGCTTCAGGTAGCGGTCACAGATACGCAGTATTTT. This translates into CASSDSLQVAVTDTQYF.

Many counts were recorded for this clonotype. This sequence joins TRBV10-3 and TRBJ1-3; 7 bases align to TRBD1. The CDR3 is 17 amino acids. Looked up from germline, CDR1 is ENHRY and CDR2 is SYGVKD. V shed 2 bases, J shed 0 bases, and the junction held 7 bases outside the gene matches. CDR3 in amino acids: CAISENYGTVSGNTIYF. CDR3 DNA: TGTGCCATCAGTGAGAATTACGGGACAGTCTCTGGAAACACCATATATTTT.

This clonotype was found many times. This chain joins TRBV11-2 and TRBJ1-5; no clear D gene. The CDR3 is 16 residues long. Germline assignment: CDR1 SGHAT and CDR2 FQNNGV. The germline V and J ends were trimmed by 3 bases and 3 bases, with 15 bases remaining between them. The CDR3 is CASSFRGWLANQPQHF. The CDR3 bases are TGTGCCAGCAGCTTTCGGGGTTGGTTGGCCAATCAGCCCCAGCATTTT.

This clonotype was observed at least ten times. The chain joins TRBV7-9 to TRBJ2-2; 11 bases agree with TRBD1. Germline CDR1 and CDR2: SEHNR and FQNEAQ (reference sequence). With 5 bases clipped from V and 2 bases from J, the junction kept 4 bases outside the gene matches. The CDR3 is 16 residues long. The CDR3 DNA reads TGTGCCAGCAGCCATCGGACAGGGGGCAACACCGGGGAGCTGTTTTTT. Its translation is CASSHRTGGNTGELFF.

The chain couples TRBV5-8 to TRBJ2-2; no definite D call. The CDR3 spans 16 residues. Germline V lookup: CDR1 SGHTS, CDR2 YDEGEE. Trimming shortened V by 4 bases and J by 2 bases, and 15 bases separated the two germline ends. The CDR3 reads CASSPPVQRNTGELFF. CDR3 sequence (DNA): TGTGCCAGCAGCCCTCCGGTTCAGAGAAACACCGGGGAGCTGTTTTTT.

This clonotype was picked up many times. The chain combines TRBV12-3 or TRBV12-4 with TRBJ2-5; D is unresolved. Deletions cut 2 bases from V and 0 bases from J, with 7 bases between. The CDR3 is made up of 14 amino acids. In DNA, the CDR3 is TGTGCCAGCAGTTTATTCTCGTACCAAGAGACCCAGTACTTC. Translation: CASSLFSYQETQYF.

This clonotype occurred many times. This chain connects TRBV12-3 or TRBV12-4 to TRBJ2-1; no clear D gene. The CDR3 loop spans 14 amino acids. V was clipped by 7 bases and J by 0 bases, with 10 bases between them. DNA of the CDR3: TGTGCCAGCACCCCTTGGGACTCCTACAATGAGCAGTTCTTC. Its translation is CASTPWDSYNEQFF.